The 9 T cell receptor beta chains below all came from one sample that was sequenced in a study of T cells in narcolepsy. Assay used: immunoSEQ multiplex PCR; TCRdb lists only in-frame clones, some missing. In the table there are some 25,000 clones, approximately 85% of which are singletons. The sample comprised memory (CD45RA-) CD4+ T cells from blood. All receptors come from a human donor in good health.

CDR3 nucleotides: TGTGCCAGCAGCTCCCAGCGGGGCGGTAGGGAGACCCAGTACTTC. This translates into CASSSQRGGRETQYF. J is TRBJ2-5 and V is TRBV7-8; 7 nucleotides align to TRBD2. V lost 4 bases, J lost 5 bases, and 10 bases stayed unmatched. The CDR3 is made up of 15 amino acids. Germline values: CDR1 SGHVS, CDR2 FQNEAQ.

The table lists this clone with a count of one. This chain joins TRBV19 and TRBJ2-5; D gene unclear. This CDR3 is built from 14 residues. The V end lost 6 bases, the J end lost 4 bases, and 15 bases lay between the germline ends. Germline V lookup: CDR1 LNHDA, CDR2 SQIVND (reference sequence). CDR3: CASSPLLFRETQYF. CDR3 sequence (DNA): TGTGCCAGTAGCCCCCTCCTGTTTCGAGAGACCCAGTACTTC.

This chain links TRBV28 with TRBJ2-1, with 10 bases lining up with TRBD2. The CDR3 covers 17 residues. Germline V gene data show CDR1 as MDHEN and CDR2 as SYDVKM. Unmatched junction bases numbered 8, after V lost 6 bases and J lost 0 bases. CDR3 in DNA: TGTGCCAGCAGGCCCCGACTAGCGGGTAGCTCCTACAATGAGCAGTTCTTC. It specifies CASRPRLAGSSYNEQFF.

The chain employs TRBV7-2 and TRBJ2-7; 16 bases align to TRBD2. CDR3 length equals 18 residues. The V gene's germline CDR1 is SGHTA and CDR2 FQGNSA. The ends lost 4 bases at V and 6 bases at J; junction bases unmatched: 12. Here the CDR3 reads CASSSGTSGRARGGEQYF. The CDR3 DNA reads TGTGCCAGCAGCTCCGGGACTAGCGGGAGGGCGAGGGGCGGCGAGCAGTACTTC.

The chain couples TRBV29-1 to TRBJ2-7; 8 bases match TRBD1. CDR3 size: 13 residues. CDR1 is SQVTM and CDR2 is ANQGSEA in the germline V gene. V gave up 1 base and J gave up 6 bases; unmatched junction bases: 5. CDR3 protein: CSVEGAGGAEQYF. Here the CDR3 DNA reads TGCAGCGTTGAAGGGGCAGGGGGCGCCGAGCAGTACTTC.

The DNA for the CDR3 is TGTGCCAGTAGTGTACAGGGGGCCAAGGGCCAAGAGACCCAGTACTTC. This sequence encodes CASSVQGAKGQETQYF. The V and J genes are TRBV19 and TRBJ2-5; TRBD1 matches at 9 bases. V was pared by 5 bases and J by 1 base, with 8 bases of the junction left unmatched. The CDR3 consists of 16 residues. Germline V gene lookup returns CDR1 LNHDA and CDR2 SQIVND (reference sequence).

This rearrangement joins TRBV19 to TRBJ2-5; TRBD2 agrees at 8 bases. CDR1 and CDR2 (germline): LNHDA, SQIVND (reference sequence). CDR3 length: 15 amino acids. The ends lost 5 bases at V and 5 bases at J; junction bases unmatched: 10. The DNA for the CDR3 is TGTGCCAGTAGTGCCTCGGGGGGGAGTTGGGAGACCCAGTACTTC. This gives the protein CASSASGGSWETQYF.

The CDR3 spells CASSVQSRPQHF. Written as DNA, the CDR3 is TGTGCCAGCAGTGTGCAAAGTCGGCCCCAGCATTTT. The chain recombines TRBV6-1 with TRBJ1-5; D unclear. Germline V gives CDR1 MNHNS, CDR2 SASEGT. Trimming removed 4 bases from V and 9 bases from J, with 10 bases in between. CDR3 length: 12 residues.

The CDR3 nucleotides are TGTGCCAGCAGTGCCGGGTGGGGACAGGGTGGTAATCAGCCCCAGCATTTT. It is translated as CASSAGWGQGGNQPQHF. The chain carries TRBV6-1 and TRBJ1-5; TRBD1 matches 9 bases. The CDR3 runs 17 residues. J was trimmed by 4 bases and V by 4 bases; bases with no gene match: 11. Germline CDR1 is MNHNS and CDR2 is SASEGT.